Listed here are 21 T cell receptor beta chains from one sample, sequenced in a study of T-cell reconstitution after alpha-beta-depleted transplantation in children. Preparation of the TCRbeta library involved a method that used unique molecular identifiers. A single record per CDR3 protein comes from TCRdb applying MiXCR to the PCR reads. The sample has around 800,000 distinct CDR3 sequences; about 15% are singletons. The sample consisted of PBMCs, mostly from graft donor cells, taken 360 days after TCRalphabeta/CD19-depleted stem cell transplant. The receptors were gathered from a male patient between 10 and 17 years old who had a stem cell transplant for acute lymphoblastic leukemia, so the T cells may come from the graft donor.

This clonotype was counted only a few times. Germline is not matched at one junction end, which may reflect a read error. This rearrangement joins TRBV6-1 to TRBJ2-2, with TRBD2 matching 12 bases. Germline V gives CDR1 MNHNS, CDR2 SASEGT. The CDR3 contains 17 residues. The CDR3 loop reads CAISEAVATSGGGELFF. CDR3 DNA: TGTGCCATCAGTGAAGCGGTTGCGACTAGCGGGGGCGGGGAGCTGTTTTTT.

This clonotype has a handful of counts. The chain employs TRBV7-9 and TRBJ2-7; TRBD1 matches at 8 bases. Germline assignment: CDR1 SEHNR and CDR2 FQNEAQ (reference sequence). The CDR3 contains 16 residues. V shed 3 bases and J 1 base; nucleotides not matched to a gene: 8. The CDR3 bases are TGTGCCAGCAGCTTTCCCGACAGGGGACAGTCCTACGAGCAGTACTTC. Its translation is CASSFPDRGQSYEQYF.

This clonotype occurred a few times. The genes are TRBV4-1 and TRBJ2-3; D gene ambiguous. This CDR3 is built from 14 residues. Per the germline V gene, CDR1 is MGHRA and CDR2 is YSYEKL. V was clipped by 3 bases and J by 0 bases, with 7 bases between them. CDR3 bases: TGCGCCAGCAGCCAGCTGGCTAGCACAGATACGCAGTATTTT. It specifies CASSQLASTDTQYF.

This clonotype was picked up a small number of times. The chain couples TRBV10-3 to TRBJ2-7, with D unclear. The CDR3 consists of 12 residues. Germline loops: CDR1 ENHRY, CDR2 SYGVKD. V was trimmed by 1 base and J by 4 bases, leaving 5 bases between them. The chain's CDR3 is CAISEFVYEQYF. The DNA for the CDR3 is TGTGCCATCAGTGAGTTTGTGTACGAGCAGTACTTC.

This chain joins TRBV30 and TRBJ2-2; D is ambiguous. Germline V CDR1 and CDR2: GTSNPN, SVGIG (reference sequence). V was pared by 7 bases and J by 3 bases, with 9 bases between. The CDR3 length is 12 residues. The CDR3 DNA sequence: TGTGCCTTCGAAAGGGACACCGGGGAGCTGTTTTTT. Protein: CAFERDTGELFF.

The chain recombines TRBV4-2 with TRBJ2-7, with 7 bases fitting TRBD2. Germline values: CDR1 LGHNA, CDR2 YNFKEQ. With V trimmed by 4 bases and J by 2 bases, 8 bases remained unmatched. The CDR3 contains 15 residues. The CDR3 here is CASSLSLAPTYEQYF. The CDR3 nucleotides are TGTGCCAGCAGCCTCTCACTAGCGCCAACCTACGAGCAGTACTTC.

This sequence joins TRBV5-1 and TRBJ2-1, with TRBD2 identical over 13 bases. V shed 6 bases, J shed 1 base, and the junction held 13 bases outside the gene matches. The CDR3 is made up of 19 amino acids. Germline V CDR1 and CDR2: SGHRS, YFSETQ. The CDR3 here is CASTPGGLAGVGSYNEQFF. In DNA, the CDR3 is TGCGCCAGCACCCCGGGAGGACTAGCGGGAGTCGGGTCCTACAATGAGCAGTTCTTC.

This clonotype occurred many times. The gene calls are TRBV6-2 or TRBV6-3 and TRBJ2-7; 8 nucleotides match TRBD1. CDR3 length: 17 amino acids. Germline V lookup: CDR1 MNHEY, CDR2 SVGEGT. J gave up 4 bases and V 6 bases, and 17 bases lay outside the gene matches. CDR3 region: CASRGQVQLRGRYEQYF. CDR3 DNA: TGTGCCAGCAGGGGACAGGTTCAGCTCAGAGGACGGTACGAGCAGTACTTC.

This clonotype was detected a few times. The V gene is TRBV2, the J gene TRBJ1-6; TRBD1 aligns across 7 bases. The germline V gene has CDR1 SNHLY and CDR2 FYNNEI. This CDR3 contains 14 residues. Trimming cost V 5 bases and J 12 bases; bases outside gene matches: 10. This CDR3 reads CASSRQGGGLPLHF. The CDR3 region has the DNA TGTGCCAGCAGTCGCCAGGGGGGAGGGTTACCCCTCCACTTT.

The chain is built from TRBV19 and TRBJ2-3, with 14 bases matching TRBD2. From germline, CDR1 is LNHDA and CDR2 SQIVND (reference sequence). V shed 3 bases and J 9 bases; nucleotides not matched to a gene: 8. The CDR3 is made up of 16 amino acids. The CDR3 loop is CASSIGGTSGRRTQYF. CDR3 sequence (DNA): TGTGCCAGTAGTATTGGTGGGACTAGCGGGAGAAGGACGCAGTATTTT.

The CDR3 DNA reads TGTGCCAGCAGCAAAGACAGGACAGATACGCAGTATTTT. Its translation: CASSKDRTDTQYF. The chain carries TRBV21-1 and TRBJ2-3. TRBV21-1 is labeled a pseudogene. The CDR3 is 13 residues long.

The chain employs TRBV2 and TRBJ2-3; a weak D match, TRBD2 (5 bases). The germline CDR1 and CDR2 sequences are SNHLY and FYNNEI. V gave up 5 bases and J gave up 1 base, with 10 bases separating them. The CDR3 spans 14 residues. In DNA, the CDR3 is TGTGCCAGCAGTACGGACGGGGGCACAGATACGCAGTATTTT. Protein sequence: CASSTDGGTDTQYF.

The table lists this clonotype with a few counts. The chain employs TRBV7-8 and TRBJ2-1; 7 nucleotides match TRBD1. The CDR3 has 13 amino acids. Germline V gene lookup returns CDR1 SGHVS and CDR2 FQNEAQ. V shed 11 bases, J shed 0 bases, and the junction held 4 bases outside the gene matches. This CDR3 reads CASGTASYNEQFF. The CDR3, as DNA: TGTGCCTCCGGGACAGCCTCCTACAATGAGCAGTTCTTC.

This clonotype has just a few counts. The chain links TRBV5-1 to TRBJ2-7; TRBD2 is a possible D gene (6 bases). Germline V gene sequence: CDR1 SGHRS, CDR2 YFSETQ. The CDR3 extends over 14 amino acids. The germline V and J ends were trimmed by 4 bases and 4 bases, with 15 bases remaining between them. The CDR3 reads CASSLDPEGYEQYF. The CDR3, as DNA: TGCGCCAGCAGCCTGGACCCGGAGGGGTACGAGCAGTACTTC.

This chain links TRBV6-1 with TRBJ2-7; 11 positions agree with TRBD2. With the DNA end fitting TRBJ2-1 better, the J assignment may be wrong. CDR1 and CDR2 (germline): MNHNS, SASEGT. CDR3 length: 13 residues. The CDR3 DNA sequence: TGTGCCAGCAGTGTAGCGGGAGGGAACGAGCAGTTCTTC. Amino acids: CASSVAGGNEQFF.

This clonotype appeared a few times. V and J are TRBV12-3 or TRBV12-4 and TRBJ1-3; D not certain. CDR3 size: 15 residues. Trimming left V 3 bases short and J 10 bases short, with 19 bases between. The CDR3 coding sequence is TGTGCCAGCAGTTTGACTCGACTCGAGACGAGGACCATATATTTT. Amino acid sequence: CASSLTRLETRTIYF.

This clonotype was observed at least ten times. This chain connects TRBV5-4 to TRBJ1-5; 8 bases align to TRBD1. V trimming: 2 bases; J trimming: 2 bases; junction bases outside the gene matches: 15. The CDR3 has 19 residues. The germline gives CDR1 SGHNT, CDR2 YYREEE (reference sequence). The CDR3 nucleotides read TGTGCCAGCAGCTTAAGAAGCCTTGGGACAGGTGTTGGCAATCAGCCCCAGCATTTT. Its protein product is CASSLRSLGTGVGNQPQHF.

This clonotype was detected ten times or more. This sequence joins TRBV12-3 or TRBV12-4 and TRBJ2-7; no clear D. The CDR3 has 12 amino acids. Trimming took 5 bases from V and 12 from J, leaving 17 bases between them. In DNA, the CDR3 is TGTGCCAGCAGTCTCTCCTACGATGGGCTGTACTTC. Residues: CASSLSYDGLYF.

V and J are TRBV27 and TRBJ2-5; a possible D gene is TRBD2 (5 bases). V lost 6 bases and J lost 9, with 17 bases in between. Looked up from germline, CDR1 is MNHEY and CDR2 is SMNVEV (reference sequence). The CDR3 is 13 amino acids. The CDR3 sequence is CASSPDSIRPQYF. CDR3 in DNA: TGTGCCAGCAGCCCGGACTCCATCAGGCCCCAGTACTTC.

The V call is TRBV20-1, the J call TRBJ2-1, with a possible D match to TRBD2 (6 bases). Per the germline V gene, CDR1 is DFQATT and CDR2 is SNEGSKA (reference sequence). The CDR3 totals 13 residues. CDR3 in DNA: TGCAGCTCTTCCCGACTAGTAACAAATGAGCAGTTCTTC. Its protein product is CSSSRLVTNEQFF.

The chain couples TRBV4-1 to TRBJ2-6; TRBD1 might be the D (5 bases). Germline V lookup: CDR1 MGHRA, CDR2 YSYEKL. The CDR3 has 17 residues. V lost 0 bases, J lost 2 bases, and 11 bases lay in between. CDR3 bases: TGCGCCAGCAGCCAAGAGTCCTTAGGGGCTGGGGCCAACGTCCTGACTTTC. This codes for CASSQESLGAGANVLTF.